Following are 11 T cell receptor beta chains from one sample sequenced in a study of blood T cell repertoires in COVID-19. TCRdb's copy holds only in-frame clones and misses some; the assay was immunoSEQ multiplex PCR. The table lists about 200,000 clones, 86% of them singletons. Sequenced sample: PBMCs or T cells enriched from blood (not recorded which). All receptors come from a man in his forties with acute COVID-19.

The chain joins TRBV6-6 to TRBJ2-3; a possible D gene is TRBD2 (5 bases). This CDR3 has 14 amino acids. Germline assignment: CDR1 MNHNY and CDR2 SVGAGI (reference sequence). Deletions cut 8 bases from V and 5 bases from J, with 17 bases between. The CDR3 sequence is CASGGPTGLDTQYF. CDR3 bases: TGTGCCAGCGGAGGCCCGACCGGCCTAGATACGCAGTATTTT.

The chain uses TRBV9 and TRBJ1-1, with TRBD1 identical over 9 bases. This CDR3 comprises 15 residues. The germline CDR1 and CDR2 sequences are SGDLS and YYNGEE. J was trimmed by 0 bases and V by 4 bases; bases with no gene match: 4. CDR3 residues: CASSSGTGMNTEAFF. As DNA, the CDR3 is TGTGCCAGCAGCAGCGGGACAGGGATGAACACTGAAGCTTTCTTT.

The rearrangement joins TRBV4-3 to TRBJ2-7; TRBD1 might be the D (5 bases). The CDR3 spans 15 residues. Trimming pared 1 base from V and 4 bases from J, leaving 14 bases between. Germline CDR1 and CDR2: LGHNA and YSLEER. The CDR3 sequence is CASSQGLGDGYEQYF. The CDR3 DNA reads as TGCGCCAGCAGCCAAGGGTTAGGGGATGGATACGAGCAGTACTTC.

This sequence joins TRBV9 and TRBJ2-4; 12 positions match TRBD2. The V gene's germline CDR1 is SGDLS and CDR2 YYNGEE. This CDR3 is built from 15 residues. With V trimmed by 3 bases and J by 7 bases, 5 bases remained unmatched. The CDR3 spells CASSAGLAGRNIQYF. In DNA form, the CDR3 reads TGTGCCAGCAGCGCCGGACTAGCGGGACGGAACATTCAGTACTTC.

The rearrangement uses TRBV21-1 and TRBJ2-5; the table's D call, TRBD2, was not checked against the DNA. TRBV21-1 is a recognized pseudogene. The CDR3 has 16 amino acids. In DNA form, the CDR3 reads TGTGCCAGCAGCAAAGATGGCACCCCGGGACAAGAGACCCAGTACTTC. Translation gives CASSKDGTPGQETQYF.

V and J are TRBV2 and TRBJ1-3, with D hard to call. Germline assignment: CDR1 SNHLY and CDR2 FYNNEI. The ends were cut back, 6 bases at V and 7 bases at J, with 16 bases in the middle. The CDR3 runs to 14 residues. The CDR3 DNA is TGTGCCAGCAGCCCGGTGGTTAACCGGAACACCATATATTTT. Amino acid sequence: CASSPVVNRNTIYF.

This clone was seen more than once but under ten times. The chain employs TRBV10-3 and TRBJ1-1, with D perhaps TRBD1 (5 bases). This CDR3 contains 14 residues. The germline V gene encodes CDR1 ENHRY and CDR2 SYGVKD. Trimming took off 2 bases at V and 7 bases at J, with 14 bases between the two ends. CDR3 nucleotide sequence: TGTGCCATCAGTGAGCAGACAGTTAGCAGTGAAGCTTTCTTT. It codes for CAISEQTVSSEAFF.

V is TRBV19 and J is TRBJ2-7, with 7 bases lining up with TRBD1. The length of the CDR3 is 14 residues. V shed 4 bases, J shed 2 bases, and the junction held 5 bases outside the gene matches. The germline V gene encodes CDR1 LNHDA and CDR2 SQIVND (reference sequence). The CDR3 DNA follows: TGTGCCAGTAGTAAGAGACAGGGCCCCTACGAGCAGTACTTC. Translated, it gives CASSKRQGPYEQYF.

This clone was found once. The genes are TRBV6-5 and TRBJ2-1; a possible D gene is TRBD1 (6 bases). CDR3 length: 16 residues. Trimming took 2 bases from V and 1 from J, leaving 12 bases between them. CDR1 and CDR2 (germline): MNHEY, SVGAGI. CDR3 DNA: TGTGCCAGCAGTTACGCACACAGGGTTTCCTACAATGAGCAGTTCTTC. This gives the protein CASSYAHRVSYNEQFF.

This clone was seen only once. The chain recombines TRBV29-1 with TRBJ2-7; 14 bases align to TRBD2. Trimming took 4 bases from V and 4 from J; bases not matched to a gene: 0. Germline assignment: CDR1 SQVTM and CDR2 ANQGSEA. The CDR3 runs to 13 residues. CDR3: CSVGLAGGYEQYF. The CDR3 DNA sequence: TGCAGCGTTGGACTAGCGGGAGGGTACGAGCAGTACTTC.

The rearrangement joins TRBV7-9 to TRBJ2-7, with TRBD1 matching over 9 bases. The ends lost 5 bases at V and 4 bases at J; junction bases unmatched: 12. The germline V gene encodes CDR1 SEHNR and CDR2 FQNEAQ (reference sequence). The CDR3 spans 16 residues. CDR3 protein: CASSREGGTGPYEQYF. CDR3 bases: TGTGCCAGCAGCAGGGAGGGGGGGACAGGGCCGTACGAGCAGTACTTC.